The 8 T cell receptor beta chains presented below share a single source sample, sequenced in a study of post-analysis software for immune sequencing data. The antigens for these receptors are not known. Sequencing libraries made from TCR beta cDNA carried unique molecular identifiers. TCRdb re-called the PCR reads through MiXCR, storing one row per CDR3 protein. The sample has fewer than 850,000 distinct CDR3 sequences, about 27% seen once. Whole-study results and caveats: A handful of TRBV segments appeared more often in patients than in controls, and TRBV5-6, TRBV5-1 and TRBV20-1 were among these.

The sample comprised blood. The receptors originated from a girl aged 10-17 years with multiple sclerosis.

CDR3 nucleotides: TGTGCCAGCAGTTTATCCCAGTTGTATGAGCAGTTCTTC. It translates to CASSLSQLYEQFF. This chain joins TRBV28 and TRBJ2-1; D gene ambiguous. CDR1 and CDR2 (germline): MDHEN, SYDVKM. CDR3 length equals 13 residues. The V end lost 1 base, the J end lost 8 bases, and 9 bases lay between the germline ends.

CDR3 bases: TGTGCCAGCAGTTACTCCACCGGACAAGGGGCAATTCATGGCTACACCTTC. It encodes CASSYSTGQGAIHGYTF. The V and J genes are TRBV6-2 or TRBV6-3 and TRBJ1-2; TRBD1 might be the D (5 bases). Trimming took off 0 bases at V and 6 bases at J, with 20 bases between the two ends. This CDR3 region has 17 residues. Germline loops: CDR1 MNHEY, CDR2 SVGEGT.

There are a few counts of this clonotype. The junction and the germline gene differ at one end; a read error may be behind it. The gene calls are TRBV29-1 and TRBJ2-1; 15 bases agree with TRBD2. In germline, CDR1 is SQVTM, CDR2 ANQGSEA. The CDR3 totals 18 residues. The CDR3 DNA sequence: TGCAGCGTGGAAGGGACTAGCGGGAGGCTGGAGATTTTATATGAGCAGTTCTTC. Protein product: CSVEGTSGRLEILYEQFF.

CDR3 nucleotide sequence: TGTGCCAGCAGCCCGACCGGGGAGACCGAGCAGTACTTC. Translation: CASSPTGETEQYF. This chain connects TRBV7-9 to TRBJ2-5, with D perhaps matching TRBD2 (5 bases). Gene TRBJ2-7 matches the end of the DNA better, so the J call may be wrong. Germline assignment: CDR1 SEHNR and CDR2 FQNEAQ (reference sequence). The CDR3 runs 13 residues.

This clonotype was seen many times. This rearrangement joins TRBV29-1 to TRBJ2-7; D gene unclear. The germline V and J ends were trimmed by 2 bases and 0 bases, with 2 bases remaining between them. Germline CDR1 and CDR2: SQVTM and ANQGSEA. The length of the CDR3 is 11 residues. The CDR3 nucleotides read TGCAGCGTTGAAAACTCCTACGAGCAGTACTTC. This gives the protein CSVENSYEQYF.

This clonotype has only a few counts. J is TRBJ1-5 and V is TRBV2, with unresolved D. V was trimmed by 7 bases and J by 9 bases, leaving 13 bases between them. The germline V gene has CDR1 SNHLY and CDR2 FYNNEI. CDR3 length equals 12 residues. In DNA, the CDR3 is TGTGCCAGCAAGCCGGGAGGTCGGCCCCAGCATTTT. Translating gives CASKPGGRPQHF.

The chain couples TRBV29-1 to TRBJ2-7, with D possibly being TRBD2 (7 bases). The germline V gene encodes CDR1 SQVTM and CDR2 ANQGSEA. CDR3 length: 12 residues. Between the trimmed V and J ends, which lost 4 bases and 5 bases, there was a span of 12 bases. The CDR3 region is CSVVPGGHEQYF. The DNA of the CDR3 is TGCAGCGTTGTACCGGGGGGCCACGAGCAGTACTTC.

The genes are TRBV3-1 and TRBJ2-7, with 9 bases lining up with TRBD1. The DNA end is a closer match to TRBJ2-5, so the J assignment may be wrong. The CDR3 has 14 residues. Germline CDR1 reads LGHDT; CDR2 reads YNNKEL (reference sequence). The CDR3 DNA is TGTGCCAGCAGCGAGACAGGGGGGCGAGAGACCCAGTACTTC. This codes for CASSETGGRETQYF.